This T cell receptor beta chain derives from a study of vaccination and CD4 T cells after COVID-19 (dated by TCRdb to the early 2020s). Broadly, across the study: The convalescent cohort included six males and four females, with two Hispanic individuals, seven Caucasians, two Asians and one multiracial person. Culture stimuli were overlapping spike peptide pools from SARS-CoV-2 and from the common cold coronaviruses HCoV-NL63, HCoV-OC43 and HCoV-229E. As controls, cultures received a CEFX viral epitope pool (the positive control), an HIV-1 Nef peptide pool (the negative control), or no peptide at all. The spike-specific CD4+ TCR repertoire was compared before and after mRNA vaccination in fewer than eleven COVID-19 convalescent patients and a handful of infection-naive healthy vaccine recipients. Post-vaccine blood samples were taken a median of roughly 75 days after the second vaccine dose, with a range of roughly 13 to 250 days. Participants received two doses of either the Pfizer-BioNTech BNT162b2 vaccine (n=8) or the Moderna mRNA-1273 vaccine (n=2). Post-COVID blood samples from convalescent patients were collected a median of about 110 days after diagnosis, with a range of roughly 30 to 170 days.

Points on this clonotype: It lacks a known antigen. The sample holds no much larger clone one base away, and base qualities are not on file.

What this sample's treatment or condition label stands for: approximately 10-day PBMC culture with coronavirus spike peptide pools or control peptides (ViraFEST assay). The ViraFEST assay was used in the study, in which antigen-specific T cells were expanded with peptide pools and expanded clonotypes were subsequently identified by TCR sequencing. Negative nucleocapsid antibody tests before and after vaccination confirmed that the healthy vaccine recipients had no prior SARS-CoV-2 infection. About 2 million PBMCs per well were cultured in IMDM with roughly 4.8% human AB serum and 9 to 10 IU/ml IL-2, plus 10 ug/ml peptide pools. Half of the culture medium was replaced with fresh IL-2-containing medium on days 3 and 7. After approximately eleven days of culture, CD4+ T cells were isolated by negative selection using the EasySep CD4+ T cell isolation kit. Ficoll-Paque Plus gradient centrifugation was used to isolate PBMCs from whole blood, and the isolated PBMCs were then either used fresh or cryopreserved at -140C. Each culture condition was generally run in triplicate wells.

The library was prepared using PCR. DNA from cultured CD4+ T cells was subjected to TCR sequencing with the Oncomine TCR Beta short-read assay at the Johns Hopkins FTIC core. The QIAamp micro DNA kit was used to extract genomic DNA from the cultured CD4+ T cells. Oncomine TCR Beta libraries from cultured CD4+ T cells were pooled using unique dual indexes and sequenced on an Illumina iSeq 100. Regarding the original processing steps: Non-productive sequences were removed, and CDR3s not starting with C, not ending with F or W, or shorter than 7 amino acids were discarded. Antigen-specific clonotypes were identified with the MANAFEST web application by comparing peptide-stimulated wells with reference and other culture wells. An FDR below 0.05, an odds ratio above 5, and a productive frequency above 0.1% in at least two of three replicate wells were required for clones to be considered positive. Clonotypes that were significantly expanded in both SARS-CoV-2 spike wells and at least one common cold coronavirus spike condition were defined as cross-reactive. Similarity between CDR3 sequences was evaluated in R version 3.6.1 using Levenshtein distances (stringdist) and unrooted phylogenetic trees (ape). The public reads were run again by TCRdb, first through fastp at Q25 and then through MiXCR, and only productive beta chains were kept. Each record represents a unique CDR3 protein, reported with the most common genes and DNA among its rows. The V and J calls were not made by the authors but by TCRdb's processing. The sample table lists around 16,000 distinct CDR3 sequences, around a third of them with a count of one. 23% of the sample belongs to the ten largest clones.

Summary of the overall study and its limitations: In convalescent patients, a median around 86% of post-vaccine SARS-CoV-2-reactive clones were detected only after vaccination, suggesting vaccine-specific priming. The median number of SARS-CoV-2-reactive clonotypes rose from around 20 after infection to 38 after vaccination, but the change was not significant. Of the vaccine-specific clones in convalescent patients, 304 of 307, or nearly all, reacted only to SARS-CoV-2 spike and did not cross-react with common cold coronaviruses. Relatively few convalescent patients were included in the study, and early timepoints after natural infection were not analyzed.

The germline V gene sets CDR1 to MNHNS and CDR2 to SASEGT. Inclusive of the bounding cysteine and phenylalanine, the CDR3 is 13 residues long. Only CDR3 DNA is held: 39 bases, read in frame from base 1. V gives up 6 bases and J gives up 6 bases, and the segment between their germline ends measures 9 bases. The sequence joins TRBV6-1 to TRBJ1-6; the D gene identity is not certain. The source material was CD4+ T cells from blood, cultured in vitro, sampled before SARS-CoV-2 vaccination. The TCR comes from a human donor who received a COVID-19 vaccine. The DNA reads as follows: TGTGCCAGCAGGGGTGGTTCTAATTCACCCCTCCACTTT. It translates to CASRGGSNSPLHF.